This T cell receptor (beta chain) was retrieved from a study of response to subunit inactivated influenza vaccine. Notes on the study in general: Only a handful of new T cells, the authors suggested, are recruited with each seasonal influenza vaccination.

A single record per CDR3 protein comes from TCRdb applying MiXCR to the RT-PCR reads. Here the sample spans roughly 700,000 distinct CDR3 sequences, approximately 15% being singletons. The CDR3 totals 17 residues. V was pared by 4 bases and J by 3 bases, with 18 bases between. CDR1 and CDR2 from the germline V gene are MGHRA and YSYEKL. Note on this clonotype: The antigen is not known.

The clonotype originates from a man aged 50 to 60 who received an inactivated influenza vaccine. This chain connects TRBV4-1 to TRBJ2-2; TRBD2 is a possible D gene (6 bases). The sample consisted of PBMCs from blood, taken less than 15 days before vaccination. The CDR3 coding sequence is TGCGCCAGCAGCCCCTCCGTGGGGGGACTTTACACCGGGGAGCTGTTTTTT. As protein: CASSPSVGGLYTGELFF.